What follows are 26 T cell receptor beta chains derived from one specimen sequenced in a study of T cells in Graves' hyperthyroidism and ophthalmopathy. Amplification yielded TCR beta CDR3 regions, with RNA transcripts as the source. Primed by the HTBI set, a first-round RT-PCR was run on the TCR CDR3. TCRdb re-called the multiplex PCR reads through MiXCR, storing one row per CDR3 protein. The table lists approximately 430,000 distinct CDR3 sequences, roughly 14% of them singletons, with about 13% in the top ten. The sequencing sample was made of blood. The receptor set was obtained from a man aged 18 to 35 with Graves' ophthalmopathy.

The chain links TRBV18 to TRBJ2-7, with D possibly being TRBD1 (5 bases). The CDR3 has 14 residues. Germline V CDR1 and CDR2: KGHSH, LQKENI. The V end lost 2 bases, the J end lost 5 bases, and 13 bases lay between the germline ends. CDR3 coding DNA: TGTGCCAGCTCACCAATTCAGGGTATCCACGAGCAGTACTTC. As protein: CASSPIQGIHEQYF.

V gene TRBV6-5 combines with J gene TRBJ2-7, with 11 bases fitting TRBD1. The V segment lost 2 bases and the J segment 9 bases; nucleotides outside the gene matches: 3. This CDR3 region has 13 residues. The germline CDR1 and CDR2 sequences are MNHEY and SVGAGI. CDR3 in DNA: TGTGCCAGCAGTTACGGGGGACAGGGGGTGCAGTACTTC. Translating it yields CASSYGGQGVQYF.

The table lists this clonotype with a few counts. The gene calls are TRBV7-6 and TRBJ1-6; D unresolved. Per germline, CDR1 SGHVS and CDR2 FNYEAQ. The CDR3 extends over 16 amino acids. The V and J ends lost 5 bases and 3 bases respectively, with 14 bases between them. CDR3 sequence: CASSRGIGLYNSPLHF. The CDR3 nucleotides read TGTGCCAGCAGCCGAGGCATCGGACTCTATAATTCACCCCTCCACTTT.

This clonotype was observed at least ten times. This chain joins TRBV6-2 or TRBV6-3 and TRBJ2-7; TRBD2 agrees at 9 bases. Germline CDR1 is MNHEY and CDR2 is SVGEGT. The CDR3 covers 17 residues. After removal of 6 bases from V and 1 base from J, the junction contained 13 bases not matched to a gene. The CDR3 coding sequence is TGTGCCAGCAGCCGTCTCCCAACGACTAGCGGTTCCTACGAGCAGTACTTC. It encodes CASSRLPTTSGSYEQYF.

This clonotype showed up many times. CDR3 protein: CASSLPPGYSSYEQYF. CDR3 nucleotides: TGTGCCAGCAGTCTCCCGCCGGGGTATTCCTCCTACGAGCAGTACTTC. The chain employs TRBV12-3 or TRBV12-4 and TRBJ2-7; perhaps TRBD2 as D (5 bases). Trimming shortened V by 5 bases and J by 0 bases, and 17 bases separated the two germline ends. The CDR3 length is 16 residues.

In its sample, this clonotype was seen a few times. The chain uses TRBV14 and TRBJ1-1, with D unresolved. Trimming left V 0 bases short and J 1 base short, with 12 bases between. CDR3 length: 16 residues. Germline V gene lookup returns CDR1 SGHDN and CDR2 FVKESK. Written as DNA, the CDR3 is TGTGCCAGCAGCCAAGATCGGGCGGGCCCGAACACTGAAGCTTTCTTT. Encoded protein: CASSQDRAGPNTEAFF.

The table lists this clonotype with a few counts. V is TRBV19 and J is TRBJ2-3; tentative D call: TRBD1 (5 bases). Germline V CDR1 and CDR2: LNHDA, SQIVND (reference sequence). V was cut by 8 bases and J by 3 bases, with 12 bases left in between. The CDR3 is made up of 13 amino acids. The CDR3 loop reads CASGGQGTDTQYF. The CDR3 DNA is TGTGCCAGTGGTGGGCAGGGAACAGATACGCAGTATTTT.

The sample holds many counts of this clonotype. V gene TRBV14 combines with J gene TRBJ2-1, with TRBD2 identical over 10 bases. From germline, CDR1 is SGHDN and CDR2 FVKESK. The CDR3 contains 17 residues. Germline trimming cut 3 bases from V and 2 bases from J; bases unmatched to any gene: 7. CDR3 residues: CASSHWTSGKTYNEQFF. The CDR3 region has the DNA TGTGCCAGCAGCCACTGGACTAGCGGCAAAACCTACAATGAGCAGTTCTTC.

This clonotype has just a few counts. This chain joins TRBV12-3 or TRBV12-4 and TRBJ2-1, with TRBD1 matching 8 bases. Unmatched junction bases numbered 10, after V lost 6 bases and J lost 6 bases. This CDR3 has 15 amino acids. The CDR3 bases are TGTGCCAGCAGCCCCACAGGGGGGCCCTCCAATGAGCAGTTCTTC. Its translation is CASSPTGGPSNEQFF.

This clonotype has at least ten counts. The chain joins TRBV12-3 or TRBV12-4 to TRBJ1-1; no clear D. The CDR3 loop spans 12 amino acids. The ends were cut back, 7 bases at V and 1 base at J, with 7 bases in the middle. The CDR3 is CASKGTNTEAFF. The CDR3 nucleotides read TGTGCCAGCAAAGGCACGAACACTGAAGCTTTCTTT.

This clonotype was seen a handful of times. V and J are TRBV4-1 and TRBJ2-1; D ambiguous. CDR1 and CDR2 from the germline V gene are MGHRA and YSYEKL. CDR3 length: 14 amino acids. The V gene lost 1 base and the J gene lost 9 bases, with 13 bases spanning the gap. CDR3 coding DNA: TGCGCCAGCAGCCAAGGTACGGCAACCGGTGAGCAGTTCTTC. Translation gives CASSQGTATGEQFF.

This clonotype occurred many times. This chain links TRBV7-9 with TRBJ1-2; D remains unclear. V shed 5 bases and J shed 4 bases, with 11 bases lying between them. The CDR3 is 13 amino acids. CDR1 SEHNR and CDR2 FQNEAQ come from the germline V gene (reference sequence). The CDR3 protein is CASSRSGLYGYTF. In DNA, the CDR3 is TGTGCCAGCAGCCGCTCTGGACTCTATGGCTACACCTTC.

This clonotype was detected many times. The chain links TRBV6-5 to TRBJ1-1, with D perhaps matching TRBD1 (6 bases). Germline CDR1 MNHEY, CDR2 SVGAGI. The CDR3 is made up of 15 amino acids. The germline V and J ends were trimmed by 2 bases and 5 bases, with 15 bases remaining between them. CDR3 bases: TGTGCCAGCAGTTACGGGGGGGGGGCTGATACTGAAGCTTTCTTT. This gives the protein CASSYGGGADTEAFF.

This clonotype was observed many times. The gene calls are TRBV6-2 or TRBV6-3 and TRBJ1-1; D is perhaps TRBD1 (6 bases). The germline CDR1 and CDR2 sequences are MNHEY and SVGEGT. V was trimmed by 6 bases and J by 8 bases, leaving 13 bases between them. This CDR3 is 12 amino acids long. The CDR3 DNA is TGTGCCAGCAGCCCCGACAGGCTCGAAGCTTTCTTT. The encoded protein is CASSPDRLEAFF.

This chain links TRBV24-1 with TRBJ2-7; 7 bases are a match to TRBD1. The CDR3 totals 15 residues. With 4 bases clipped from V and 5 bases from J, the junction kept 10 bases outside the gene matches. Germline V gene data show CDR1 as KGHDR and CDR2 as SFDVKD. The CDR3 region has the DNA TGTGCCACCAGTGACCTCGAAACAGGGGTAGACGAGCAGTACTTC. As protein: CATSDLETGVDEQYF.

The chain employs TRBV5-6 and TRBJ1-2, with 7 bases matching TRBD1. The ends lost 0 bases at V and 5 bases at J; junction bases unmatched: 1. CDR1 is SGHDT, CDR2 YYEEEE, per germline. This CDR3 spans 13 amino acids. CDR3 coding DNA: TGTGCCAGCAGCTTGGAGGGGGCTTATGGCTACACCTTC. It codes for CASSLEGAYGYTF.

The chain links TRBV20-1 to TRBJ2-7; unclear D gene. Germline values: CDR1 DFQATT, CDR2 SNEGSKA (reference sequence). The CDR3 runs 12 residues. Trimming removed 6 bases at V and 3 bases at J, with 12 bases between. The DNA of the CDR3 is TGCAGTGCGGGCCAGAGTTTCTACGAGCAGTACTTC. This sequence encodes CSAGQSFYEQYF.

The chain couples TRBV6-1 to TRBJ2-3; 10 bases match TRBD2. The V gene end was trimmed by 6 bases and the J gene end by 7 bases; junction bases not matched to a gene: 7. The CDR3 loop spans 14 amino acids. Germline V CDR1 and CDR2: MNHNS, SASEGT. The CDR3 protein is CASSPGTSANTQYF. The CDR3, as DNA: TGTGCCAGCAGCCCCGGGACTAGCGCAAATACGCAGTATTTT.

Many counts were recorded for this clonotype. The chain carries TRBV7-9 and TRBJ2-5; TRBD2 agrees at 13 bases. With 6 bases clipped from V and 4 bases from J, the junction kept 2 bases outside the gene matches. The CDR3 spans 14 residues. Germline-derived CDR1 and CDR2 are SEHNR and FQNEAQ (reference sequence). CDR3 sequence (DNA): TGTGCCAGCAGGGGGACTAGCGGGGCAGAGACCCAGTACTTC. This encodes CASRGTSGAETQYF.

This clonotype appeared many times. The V call is TRBV10-3, the J call TRBJ1-1, with D tentatively TRBD1 (6 bases). V was clipped by 7 bases and J by 3 bases, with 15 bases between them. The CDR3 has 14 residues. Germline values: CDR1 ENHRY, CDR2 SYGVKD. The CDR3 nucleotides read TGTGCCATCATGGCCACAGGGCAACACACTGAAGCTTTCTTT. Translation: CAIMATGQHTEAFF.

This clonotype showed up many times. The genes are TRBV20-1 and TRBJ2-1; 7 bases map to TRBD2. CDR3 length: 17 residues. V lost 8 bases, J lost 2 bases, and 18 bases stayed unmatched. Germline assignment: CDR1 DFQATT and CDR2 SNEGSKA (reference sequence). CDR3 DNA sequence: TGCAGTATATGGGGGGGGGAGGGCCAAACCGCCTACAATGAGCAGTTCTTC. It codes for CSIWGGEGQTAYNEQFF.

This clonotype was detected many times. CDR3 coding DNA: TGTGCCAGCAGTGAATTGGGGGACTACTACGAGCAGTACTTC. This gives the protein CASSELGDYYEQYF. V usage is TRBV6-1 and J usage is TRBJ2-7; 7 bases align to TRBD2. Germline CDR1 MNHNS, CDR2 SASEGT. The trim removed 2 bases at V and 3 bases at J, leaving 4 bases unmatched. This CDR3 region has 14 residues.

This clonotype showed up many times. The V gene is TRBV20-1, the J gene TRBJ1-2; D might be TRBD1 (5 bases). CDR3 length equals 14 residues. Trimming shortened V by 6 bases and J by 4 bases, and 18 bases separated the two germline ends. CDR1 DFQATT and CDR2 SNEGSKA come from the germline V gene (reference sequence). The CDR3 DNA reads TGCAGTGCCCCCTTACGGGGTCAGGGCTATGGCTACACCTTC. Translating gives CSAPLRGQGYGYTF.

This clonotype occurred many times. The V and J genes are TRBV12-3 or TRBV12-4 and TRBJ2-5; TRBD1 might be the D (6 bases). The CDR3 is made up of 16 amino acids. V dropped 1 base and J dropped 2 bases, with 14 bases sitting between them. The CDR3 DNA is TGTGCCAGCAGTTTAGGGCCAGGGGCTTTACAAGAGACCCAGTACTTC. Amino acid sequence: CASSLGPGALQETQYF.

This clonotype has a count of ten or more. The chain is built from TRBV20-1 and TRBJ2-7; D is tentatively TRBD1 or TRBD2 (5 bases each). The V gene's germline CDR1 is DFQATT and CDR2 SNEGSKA (reference sequence). The CDR3 sequence is 15 residues long. V lost 6 bases and J 2 bases, leaving 20 bases between the germline ends. The CDR3 here is CSAIRDGRTTYEQYF. The CDR3 DNA reads as TGCAGTGCCATACGGGACGGACGTACCACCTACGAGCAGTACTTC.

The V call is TRBV11-2, the J call TRBJ2-4, with 7 bases lining up with TRBD2. V shed 2 bases and J 0 bases; nucleotides not matched to a gene: 10. The CDR3 runs to 18 residues. Germline assignment: CDR1 SGHAT and CDR2 FQNNGV. CDR3 sequence (DNA): TGTGCCAGCAGCTTATATGCGGGGGACCCTTCAGCCAAAAACATTCAGTACTTC. Amino acid sequence: CASSLYAGDPSAKNIQYF.